This T cell receptor beta chain was captured by sequencing in a study of cytomegalovirus exposure and HLA in healthy donors. Overall study results and limits: The authors later found TCR association rates varying by HLA locus, with DRB1 most and HLA-C fewest. Reportedly, fewer N-insertions than the approximately 680-donor mean appeared in an Asian-associated ancestry cluster in a later analysis.

The PCR made use of 60 Vbeta and 13 Jbeta primers. Clones were sequenced by immunoSEQ multiplex PCR, and TCRdb holds only the in-frame ones, with some missing. The table for this sample gives 50,000 to 70,000 clones. The CDR3 loop spans 14 amino acids. Per germline, CDR1 LGHNA and CDR2 YSLEER. V lost 4 bases to trimming and J lost 7 bases; unmatched junction nucleotides: 7. Worth noting for this clone: Its antigen remains unidentified.

V is TRBV4-3 and J is TRBJ1-5; 7 nucleotides align to TRBD1. Sequenced input: PBMCs. The TCR comes from a male donor in good health and CMV-seronegative. The CDR3 reads CASSPRTGDQPQHF. The CDR3 DNA is TGCGCCAGCAGCCCTCGGACAGGTGACCAGCCCCAGCATTTT.